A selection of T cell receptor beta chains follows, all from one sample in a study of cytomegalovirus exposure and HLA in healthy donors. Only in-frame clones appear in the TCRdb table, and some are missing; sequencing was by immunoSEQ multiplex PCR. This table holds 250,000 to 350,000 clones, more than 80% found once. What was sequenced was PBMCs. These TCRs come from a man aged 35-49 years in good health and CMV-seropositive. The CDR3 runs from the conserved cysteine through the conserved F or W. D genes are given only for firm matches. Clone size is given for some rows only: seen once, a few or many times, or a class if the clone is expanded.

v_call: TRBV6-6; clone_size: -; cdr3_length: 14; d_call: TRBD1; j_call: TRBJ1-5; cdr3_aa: CASTGTGGVQPQHF; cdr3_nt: TGTGCCAGCACCGGGACAGGGGGCGTTCAGCCCCAGCATTTT
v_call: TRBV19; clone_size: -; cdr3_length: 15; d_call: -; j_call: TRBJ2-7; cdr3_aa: CASSAGGWVSYEQYF; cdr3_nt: TGTGCCAGTAGCGCAGGCGGGTGGGTATCCTACGAGCAGTACTTC
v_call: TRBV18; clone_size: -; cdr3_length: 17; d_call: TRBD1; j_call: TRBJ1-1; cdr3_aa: CASSPLRGLQSNAEAFF; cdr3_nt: TGTGCCAGCTCACCACTCAGGGGGCTACAATCAAACGCTGAAGCTTTCTTT
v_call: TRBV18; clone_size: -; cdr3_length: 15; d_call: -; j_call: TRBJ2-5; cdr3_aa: CASSPRAGAGETQYF; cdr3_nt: TGTGCCAGCTCACCACGTGCGGGGGCGGGTGAGACCCAGTACTTC
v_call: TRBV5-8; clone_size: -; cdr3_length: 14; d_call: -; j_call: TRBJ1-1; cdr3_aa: CASSLMFINTEAFF; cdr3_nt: TGTGCCAGCAGCTTGATGTTTATAAACACTGAAGCTTTCTTT
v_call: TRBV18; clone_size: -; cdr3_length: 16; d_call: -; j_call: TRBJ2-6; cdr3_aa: CASSGAPGSGANVLTF; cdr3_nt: TGTGCCAGCTCCGGTGCTCCAGGCTCTGGGGCCAACGTCCTGACTTTC
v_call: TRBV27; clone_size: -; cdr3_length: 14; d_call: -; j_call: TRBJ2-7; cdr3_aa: CASRSSAGGHEQYF; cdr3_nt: TGTGCCAGCAGGTCTTCAGCGGGCGGGCACGAGCAGTACTTC
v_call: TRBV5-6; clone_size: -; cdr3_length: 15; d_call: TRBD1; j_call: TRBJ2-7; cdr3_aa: CASSQGQGYSYGQYF; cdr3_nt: TGTGCCAGCAGCCAAGGACAGGGTTACTCCTACGGGCAGTACTTC
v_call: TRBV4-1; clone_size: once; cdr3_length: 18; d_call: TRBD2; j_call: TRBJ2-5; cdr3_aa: CASSQGWGRTSGQETQYF; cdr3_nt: TGCGCCAGCAGCCAAGGGTGGGGCCGGACTAGCGGCCAAGAGACCCAGTACTTC
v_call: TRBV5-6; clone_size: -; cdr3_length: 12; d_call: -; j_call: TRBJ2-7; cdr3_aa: CASSLSGWEQYF; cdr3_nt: TGTGCCAGCAGCTTATCGGGGTGGGAGCAGTACTTC
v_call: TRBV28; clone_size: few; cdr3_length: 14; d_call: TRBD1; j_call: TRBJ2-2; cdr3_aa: CASEGRGLGGELFF; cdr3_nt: TGTGCCAGCGAGGGCAGGGGGCTGGGCGGGGAGCTGTTTTTT
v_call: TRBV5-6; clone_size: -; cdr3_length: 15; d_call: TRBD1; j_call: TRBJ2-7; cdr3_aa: CASSMGTGAVYEQYF; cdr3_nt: TGTGCCAGCAGCATGGGGACAGGGGCAGTCTACGAGCAGTACTTC
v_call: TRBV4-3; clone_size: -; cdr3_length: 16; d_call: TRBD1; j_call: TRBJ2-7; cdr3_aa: CASSQGRTGGAYEQYF; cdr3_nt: TGCGCCAGCAGCCAAGGGAGGACAGGGGGAGCCTACGAGCAGTACTTC
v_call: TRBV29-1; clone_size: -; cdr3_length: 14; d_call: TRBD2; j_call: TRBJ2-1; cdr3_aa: CSVEREKPYNEQFF; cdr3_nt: TGCAGCGTTGAGCGGGAGAAGCCCTACAATGAGCAGTTCTTC
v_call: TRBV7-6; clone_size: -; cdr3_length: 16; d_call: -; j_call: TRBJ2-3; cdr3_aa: CASTAGWRTGTDTQYF; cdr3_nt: TGTGCCAGCACCGCGGGTTGGCGGACCGGCACAGATACGCAGTATTTT
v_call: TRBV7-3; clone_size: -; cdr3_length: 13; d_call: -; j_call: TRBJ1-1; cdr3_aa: CASSLLVDTEAFF; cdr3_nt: TGTGCCAGCAGCTTACTGGTAGACACTGAAGCTTTCTTT
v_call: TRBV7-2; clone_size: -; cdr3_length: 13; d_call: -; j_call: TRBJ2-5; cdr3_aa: CASSLFGGETQYF; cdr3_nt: TGTGCCAGCAGCTTATTTGGAGGGGAGACCCAGTACTTC
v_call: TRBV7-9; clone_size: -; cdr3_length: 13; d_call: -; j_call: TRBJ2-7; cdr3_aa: CASSSTGYHEQCF; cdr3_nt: TGTGCCAGCAGCTCCACAGGGTACCACGAGCAGTGCTTC
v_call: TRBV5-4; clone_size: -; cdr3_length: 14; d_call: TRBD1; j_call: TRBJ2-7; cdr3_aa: CASSPGDRAHEQYF; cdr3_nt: TGTGCCAGCAGCCCAGGGGACAGGGCCCACGAGCAGTACTTC
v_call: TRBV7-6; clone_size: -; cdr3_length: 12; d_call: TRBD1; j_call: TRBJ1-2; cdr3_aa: CASSRTGAGYTF; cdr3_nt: TGTGCCAGCAGCAGGACAGGGGCTGGCTACACCTTC
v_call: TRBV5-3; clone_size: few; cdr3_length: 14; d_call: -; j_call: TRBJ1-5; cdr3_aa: CARSLDTLNQPQHF; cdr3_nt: TGTGCCAGAAGCTTGGACACGCTCAATCAGCCCCAGCATTTT
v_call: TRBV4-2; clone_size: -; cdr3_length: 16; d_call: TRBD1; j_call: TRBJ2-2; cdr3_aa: CASSNRDRGHTGELFF; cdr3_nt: TGTGCCAGCAGCAACCGGGACAGGGGTCACACCGGGGAGCTGTTTTTT